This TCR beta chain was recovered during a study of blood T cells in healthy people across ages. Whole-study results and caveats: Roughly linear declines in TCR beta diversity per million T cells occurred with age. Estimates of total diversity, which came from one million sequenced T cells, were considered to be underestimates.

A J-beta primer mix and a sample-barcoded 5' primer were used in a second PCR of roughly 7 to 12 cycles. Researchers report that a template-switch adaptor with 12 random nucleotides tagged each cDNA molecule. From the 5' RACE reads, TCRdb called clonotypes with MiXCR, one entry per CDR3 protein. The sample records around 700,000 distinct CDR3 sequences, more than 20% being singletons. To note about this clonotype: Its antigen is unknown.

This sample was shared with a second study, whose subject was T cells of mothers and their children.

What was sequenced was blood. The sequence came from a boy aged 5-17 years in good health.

CDR3 residues: CSARDFKSPEQYF. The CDR3 bases are TGCAGTGCTAGGGACTTCAAGTCCCCCGAGCAGTACTTC. The rearrangement joins TRBV20-1 to TRBJ2-7; D is perhaps TRBD2 (5 bases). The CDR3 extends over 13 amino acids. Germline CDR1 and CDR2: DFQATT and SNEGSKA (reference sequence). V was trimmed by 3 bases and J by 6 bases, leaving 15 bases between them.